Presented here are 27 T cell receptor beta chains from one specimen sequenced in a study of PD-1 blockade in mismatch repair-deficient tumors. Assay: immunoSEQ multiplex PCR; the TCRdb copy retains only in-frame clones and omits some. The data contain 20,000 to 30,000 clones, roughly 80% of them singletons. The input for sequencing was PBMCs, taken before pembrolizumab treatment. These receptor sequences come from an adult with mismatch repair-deficient cancer.

The chain has TRBV11-1 and TRBJ2-1; TRBD2 matches 10 bases. CDR3 length equals 19 residues. The ends lost 1 base at V and 1 base at J; junction bases unmatched: 10. CDR1 and CDR2 from the germline V gene are SGHAT and FQDESV (reference sequence). The CDR3 DNA sequence: TGTGCCAGCAGCTTAGACGGACTGGATAGCGGGGGGTCCTACAATGAGCAGTTCTTC. Translation: CASSLDGLDSGGSYNEQFF.

The chain carries TRBV7-8 and TRBJ2-3; the match to TRBD2 covers 8 bases. V was clipped by 1 base and J by 5 bases; unmatched bases: 8. CDR3 length: 16 amino acids. Germline V gene lookup returns CDR1 SGHVS and CDR2 FQNEAQ. DNA of the CDR3: TGTGCCAGCAGCTTAGTTTTCGAAGCGGGAGAAGATACGCAGTATTTT. Residues: CASSLVFEAGEDTQYF.

The sample holds a few counts of this clone. The chain uses TRBV5-4 and TRBJ2-7, with TRBD1 as a possible D gene (5 bases). Germline CDR1 reads SGHNT; CDR2 reads YYREEE (reference sequence). V gave up 4 bases and J gave up 1 base, with 15 bases separating them. The CDR3 is 15 amino acids. CDR3 region: CASSNTWGISYEQYF. DNA of the CDR3: TGTGCCAGCAGCAATACTTGGGGCATTTCCTACGAGCAGTACTTC.

A few counts support this clone. This CDR3 is also generated by other DNA sequences in the sample. This rearrangement joins TRBV6-5 to TRBJ2-7, with D perhaps matching TRBD2 (5 bases). CDR3 length: 14 amino acids. Germline lookup yields CDR1 MNHEY and CDR2 SVGAGI. V gave up 4 bases and J gave up 0 bases, with 10 bases separating them. Here the CDR3 DNA reads TGTGCCAGCAGTTTGGCGGGTACCTCCTACGAGCAGTACTTC. Amino acids: CASSLAGTSYEQYF.

V is TRBV28 and J is TRBJ2-1; no firm D call. The germline V gene encodes CDR1 MDHEN and CDR2 SYDVKM. There are 11 residues in the CDR3. V lost 4 bases, J lost 7 bases, and 5 bases lay in between. The CDR3 sequence: CASSSPNEQFF. Here the CDR3 DNA reads TGTGCCAGCAGTTCCCCTAATGAGCAGTTCTTC.

This sequence joins TRBV28 and TRBJ2-1; D gene uncertain. Germline loops: CDR1 MDHEN, CDR2 SYDVKM. This CDR3 has 11 amino acids. Trimming shortened V by 4 bases and J by 8 bases, and 6 bases separated the two germline ends. For the CDR3, the DNA is TGTGCCAGCAGTTCTCGGTATGAGCAGTTCTTC. This translates into CASSSRYEQFF.

This chain connects TRBV10-3 to TRBJ2-5; 11 bases are a match to TRBD2. This CDR3 spans 16 amino acids. Trimming took 4 bases from V and 3 from J; bases not matched to a gene: 7. CDR1 and CDR2 (germline): ENHRY, SYGVKD. The chain's CDR3 is CAISAGALAGEETQYF. In DNA, the CDR3 is TGTGCCATCAGTGCAGGAGCACTAGCGGGAGAAGAGACCCAGTACTTC.

The chain employs TRBV7-9 and TRBJ2-1, with a tentative D call TRBD2 (5 bases). Trimming cost V 5 bases and J 9 bases, with 14 bases left between them. This CDR3 has 13 amino acids. Germline V gene lookup returns CDR1 SEHNR and CDR2 FQNEAQ (reference sequence). The CDR3 DNA is TGTGCCAGCAGCCTGGACTGGGTGAGTGAGCAGTTCTTC. This gives the protein CASSLDWVSEQFF.

V gene TRBV10-1 combines with J gene TRBJ2-7; TRBD1 matches at 8 bases. Germline V CDR1 and CDR2: WNHNN, SYGVQD (reference sequence). The V and J ends lost 3 bases and 3 bases, in that order; junction bases with no gene match: 4. This CDR3 is 14 amino acids long. This chain's CDR3 is CASSDTGGGYEQYF. The CDR3 nucleotides are TGCGCCAGCAGTGATACAGGGGGTGGCTACGAGCAGTACTTC.

The chain employs TRBV29-1 and TRBJ1-1, with a possible D match to TRBD1 (6 bases). CDR1 is SQVTM and CDR2 is ANQGSEA in the germline V gene. V was trimmed by 4 bases and J by 8 bases, leaving 14 bases between them. The CDR3 is 12 amino acids. This chain's CDR3 is CSVGWGREEAFF. CDR3 in DNA: TGCAGCGTTGGCTGGGGGCGGGAGGAAGCTTTCTTT.

The chain is built from TRBV6-1 and TRBJ2-1; 8 nucleotides line up with TRBD1. The CDR3 has 15 residues. J gave up 9 bases and V 1 base, and 8 bases lay outside the gene matches. CDR1 and CDR2 from the germline V gene are MNHNS and SASEGT. CDR3 in amino acids: CASSEVWQGAGEQFF. The DNA for the CDR3 is TGTGCCAGCAGTGAAGTATGGCAGGGGGCGGGTGAGCAGTTCTTC.

This chain connects TRBV6-6 to TRBJ2-3; 7 nucleotides line up with TRBD1. V lost 2 bases, J lost 5 bases, and 4 bases stayed unmatched. The germline V gene encodes CDR1 MNHNY and CDR2 SVGAGI (reference sequence). This CDR3 contains 14 residues. CDR3 sequence (DNA): TGTGCCAGCAGTTACCAAGGGGGCGTAGATACGCAGTATTTT. Protein sequence: CASSYQGGVDTQYF.

The chain combines TRBV9 with TRBJ2-3; TRBD2 matches at 14 bases. Germline CDR1 reads SGDLS; CDR2 reads YYNGEE. The junction had 6 bases not matched to a gene; V was cut back by 0 bases and J by 6 bases. This CDR3 is built from 17 residues. The CDR3 bases are TGTGCCAGCAGCGTAGGGCGACTAGCGGGAGGGCCGGATACGCAGTATTTT. This sequence encodes CASSVGRLAGGPDTQYF. Using reference TRBV9 and TRBJ2-3 for the parts outside the CDR3, the full variable domain is DSGVTQTPKHLITATGQRVTLRCSPRSGDLSVYWYQQSLDQGLQFLIQYYNGEERAKGNILERFSAQQFPDLHSELNLSSLELGDSALYFCASSVGRLAGGPDTQYFGPGTRLTVL.

The gene calls are TRBV9 and TRBJ2-3, with D unclear. V was pared by 2 bases and J by 1 base, with 8 bases between. CDR1 is SGDLS, CDR2 YYNGEE, per germline. CDR3 length: 14 amino acids. The CDR3: CASSVLAGTDTQYF. DNA of the CDR3: TGTGCCAGCAGCGTTCTGGCAGGCACAGATACGCAGTATTTT.

This chain joins TRBV29-1 and TRBJ2-6, with a weak D call TRBD1 (5 bases). CDR1 is SQVTM, CDR2 ANQGSEA, per germline. This CDR3 contains 17 residues. V was trimmed by 0 bases and J by 1 base, leaving 13 bases between them. The CDR3: CSVEEETVISGANVLTF. As DNA, the CDR3 is TGCAGCGTTGAAGAGGAGACAGTTATATCTGGGGCCAACGTCCTGACTTTC. The full variable domain, its missing parts supplied by reference TRBV29-1 and TRBJ2-6, is SAVISQKPSRDICQRGTSLTIQCQVDSQVTMMFWYRQQPGQSLTLIATANQGSEATYESGFVIDKFPISRPNLTFSTLTVSNMSPEDSSIYLCSVEEETVISGANVLTFGAGSRLTVL.

About this clone itself: The same CDR3 can be traced to other DNA sequences in this sample. The chain has TRBV19 and TRBJ1-1, with D maybe TRBD1 (6 bases). The CDR3 runs to 15 residues. V lost 5 bases, J lost 8 bases, and 21 bases lay in between. Germline V lookup: CDR1 LNHDA, CDR2 SQIVND (reference sequence). CDR3 nucleotides: TGTGCCAGTAGTCCCAAATTCCAGGGGCGCCGGGAAGCTTTCTTT. It codes for CASSPKFQGRREAFF.

J is TRBJ2-7 and V is TRBV7-8; 7 bases line up with TRBD2. V lost 6 bases to trimming and J lost 5 bases; unmatched junction nucleotides: 10. The CDR3 spans 14 residues. CDR1 is SGHVS and CDR2 is FQNEAQ in the germline V gene. For the CDR3, the DNA is TGTGCCAGCAGGGAGGGAGGGGCTCGTAACGAGCAGTACTTC. Protein product: CASREGGARNEQYF.

The rearrangement links TRBV13 to TRBJ1-1, with D unresolved. V lost 1 base and J lost 1, with 7 bases in between. Per the germline V gene, CDR1 is PRHDT and CDR2 is FYEKMQ (reference sequence). The CDR3 covers 14 residues. The CDR3 loop is CASSLVPGNTEAFF. DNA of the CDR3: TGTGCCAGCAGCTTAGTCCCGGGGAACACTGAAGCTTTCTTT.

This clone was found a few times. This chain connects TRBV11-3 to TRBJ2-7; 8 bases align to TRBD2. V lost 5 bases to trimming and J lost 2 bases; unmatched junction nucleotides: 2. CDR3 length equals 13 residues. Germline values: CDR1 SGHNT, CDR2 YENEEA. CDR3: CASSRLATYEQYF. CDR3 nucleotide sequence: TGTGCCAGCAGCCGACTAGCGACCTACGAGCAGTACTTC.

There are a few counts of this clone. V usage is TRBV4-1 and J usage is TRBJ1-2; 8 bases are shared with TRBD1. Germline lookup yields CDR1 MGHRA and CDR2 YSYEKL. Germline trimming cut 1 base from V and 4 bases from J; bases unmatched to any gene: 8. This CDR3 is built from 16 residues. The CDR3 region has the DNA TGCGCCAGCAGCCAAGTGTCGGGACAGGCTGGCTATGGCTACACCTTC. As protein: CASSQVSGQAGYGYTF.

J is TRBJ2-1 and V is TRBV27; D may be TRBD2 (5 bases). The CDR3 is 14 residues long. V lost 6 bases and J lost 0, with 9 bases in between. CDR1 and CDR2 (germline): MNHEY, SMNVEV (reference sequence). The CDR3 loop reads CASSRENSYNEQFF. In nucleotides, the CDR3 is TGTGCCAGCAGCCGGGAAAACTCCTACAATGAGCAGTTCTTC.

This clone has a single count. The chain joins TRBV6-1 to TRBJ1-5; D possibly corresponds to TRBD1 (5 bases). The length of the CDR3 is 14 residues. CDR1 and CDR2 (germline): MNHNS, SASEGT. V lost 7 bases and J 0 bases, leaving 10 bases between the germline ends. DNA of the CDR3: TGTGCCAGCACCAGGACACTTAGCAATCAGCCCCAGCATTTT. Its protein product is CASTRTLSNQPQHF.

The chain links TRBV6-9 to TRBJ1-3; TRBD1 might be the D (6 bases). V was cut by 5 bases and J by 2 bases, with 13 bases left in between. Germline V CDR1 and CDR2: MNHGY, SVAAGI. This CDR3 has 15 amino acids. CDR3 sequence: CASSPRTGPGNTIYF. The CDR3 DNA is TGTGCCAGCAGTCCACGTACAGGGCCTGGAAACACCATATATTTT.

The chain is built from TRBV27 and TRBJ2-2; 14 bases line up with TRBD2. There are 22 residues in the CDR3. CDR1 is MNHEY and CDR2 is SMNVEV in the germline V gene (reference sequence). The junction had 14 bases not matched to a gene; V was cut back by 1 base and J by 1 base. The CDR3 is CASSLYGLSGTSGSQNTGELFF. CDR3 DNA: TGTGCCAGCAGTTTATATGGTCTATCTGGGACTAGCGGGAGCCAGAACACCGGGGAGCTGTTTTTT.

This sequence joins TRBV6-1 and TRBJ2-4; tentative D call: TRBD2 (5 bases). Per the germline V gene, CDR1 is MNHNS and CDR2 is SASEGT. CDR3 size: 16 residues. The V gene lost 4 bases and the J gene lost 7 bases, with 20 bases spanning the gap. CDR3 loop: CASSVTFSGDGNIQYF. The DNA of the CDR3 is TGTGCCAGCAGTGTCACATTCAGCGGAGATGGGAACATTCAGTACTTC.

The chain links TRBV10-3 to TRBJ1-2; 7 nucleotides agree with TRBD1. This CDR3 is built from 13 residues. Germline V lookup: CDR1 ENHRY, CDR2 SYGVKD. V shed 5 bases and J 4 bases; nucleotides not matched to a gene: 4. The CDR3 here is CAISQGVGYGYTF. Written as DNA, the CDR3 is TGTGCCATCAGTCAGGGGGTAGGCTATGGCTACACCTTC.

This chain joins TRBV28 and TRBJ2-2; D gene ambiguous. The ends were cut back, 3 bases at V and 1 base at J, with 15 bases in the middle. This CDR3 is built from 17 residues. Germline-derived CDR1 and CDR2 are MDHEN and SYDVKM. The CDR3 region has the DNA TGTGCCAGCAGTTTTCTTATTCGAGTGAGGAACACCGGGGAGCTGTTTTTT. This sequence encodes CASSFLIRVRNTGELFF. Full variable domain (remainder filled in from reference TRBV28 and TRBJ2-2): DVKVTQSSRYLVKRTGEKVFLECVQDMDHENMFWYRQDPGLGLRLIYFSYDVKMKEKGDIPEGYSVSREKKERFSLILESASTNQTSMYLCASSFLIRVRNTGELFFGEGSRLTVL.